These 25 T cell receptor beta chains were all obtained from the same sample, sequenced in a study of T cells in narcolepsy. Here immunoSEQ multiplex PCR was the method, and the copy in TCRdb shows in-frame clones only, minus some. This table holds about 34,000 clones, roughly 86% found once. The specimen was memory (CD45RA-) CD4+ T cells from blood. The receptors come from a human donor in good health.

The rearrangement links TRBV6-6 to TRBJ1-5, with D perhaps TRBD1 (5 bases). Germline lookup yields CDR1 MNHNY and CDR2 SVGAGI (reference sequence). V was pared by 5 bases and J by 6 bases, with 20 bases between. The CDR3 runs to 16 residues. The CDR3 coding sequence is TGTGCCAGCAGTAGACTAGGACATTTGCCCGGTCAGCCCCAGCATTTT. Translated, it gives CASSRLGHLPGQPQHF.

This clone came up a few times. CDR3 amino acids: CASSAAGTATNEKLFF. In DNA form, the CDR3 reads TGCGCCAGCAGTGCCGCCGGGACAGCAACTAATGAAAAACTGTTTTTT. The chain combines TRBV10-1 with TRBJ1-4; 7 positions match TRBD1. The CDR3 spans 16 residues. Germline assignment: CDR1 WNHNN and CDR2 SYGVQD (reference sequence). The V and J ends lost 4 bases and 0 bases, in that order; junction bases with no gene match: 5.

V is TRBV6-5 and J is TRBJ1-6; no definite D call. The CDR3 loop spans 15 amino acids. Trimming pared 4 bases from V and 0 bases from J, leaving 7 bases between. CDR1 is MNHEY and CDR2 is SVGAGI in the germline V gene. The CDR3 loop reads CASSSASSYNSPLHF. The CDR3 DNA sequence: TGTGCCAGCAGTTCGGCGAGCTCCTATAATTCACCCCTCCACTTT.

V and J are TRBV7-6 and TRBJ2-7; the D is unclear. The germline V gene encodes CDR1 SGHVS and CDR2 FNYEAQ. The length of the CDR3 is 12 residues. The ends were cut back, 5 bases at V and 3 bases at J, with 8 bases in the middle. The CDR3 DNA sequence: TGTGCCAGCAGCCCCGGTCGCTACGAGCAGTACTTC. Translated, it gives CASSPGRYEQYF.

The CDR3 DNA reads as TGTGCCAGCAGCTTCCGGTGGCGGGGGGGCCACGAGCAGTACTTC. This codes for CASSFRWRGGHEQYF. V and J are TRBV11-2 and TRBJ2-7, with 9 positions matching TRBD2. V gave up 3 bases and J gave up 5 bases; unmatched junction bases: 8. This CDR3 is 15 amino acids long. Germline assignment: CDR1 SGHAT and CDR2 FQNNGV.

This chain connects TRBV4-3 to TRBJ2-7; D uncertain. CDR1 is LGHNA and CDR2 is YSLEER in the germline V gene. The CDR3 length is 15 residues. Trimming removed 0 bases from V and 1 base from J, with 10 bases in between. The CDR3 here is CASSQEGLGSYEQYF. CDR3 sequence (DNA): TGCGCCAGCAGCCAAGAGGGGTTAGGATCCTACGAGCAGTACTTC.

In this sample, this clone turned up once. The CDR3 reads CASSLTGGTEAFF. The CDR3 DNA follows: TGTGCCAGCAGTTTGACAGGAGGAACTGAAGCTTTCTTT. The V and J genes are TRBV6-6 and TRBJ1-1, with TRBD1 as a possible D gene (6 bases). V was trimmed by 4 bases and J by 5 bases, leaving 11 bases between them. Germline CDR1 is MNHNY and CDR2 is SVGAGI (reference sequence). The CDR3 is 13 amino acids.

V and J are TRBV10-3 and TRBJ1-1, with 12 bases lining up with TRBD1. Germline values: CDR1 ENHRY, CDR2 SYGVKD. The CDR3 sequence is 14 residues long. V trimming: 6 bases; J trimming: 7 bases; junction bases outside the gene matches: 6. CDR3 bases: TGTGCCATCAGGCCGGGACAGGGGGCGGATGAAGCTTTCTTT. Translating it yields CAIRPGQGADEAFF.

This clone was observed a single time. The rearrangement uses TRBV28 and TRBJ2-7; 12 bases agree with TRBD2. This CDR3 comprises 16 residues. Trimming at V came to 7 bases and at J to 5 bases, leaving 12 bases not matched to a gene. Germline V gives CDR1 MDHEN, CDR2 SYDVKM. The CDR3 DNA follows: TGTGCCAGCAACGGGGCTAGCGGGAGGGCCTCGAACGAGCAGTACTTC. The encoded protein is CASNGASGRASNEQYF. Full variable domain (outside the CDR3, taken from reference TRBV28 and TRBJ2-7): DVKVTQSSRYLVKRTGEKVFLECVQDMDHENMFWYRQDPGLGLRLIYFSYDVKMKEKGDIPEGYSVSREKKERFSLILESASTNQTSMYLCASNGASGRASNEQYFGPGTRLTVT.

The chain has TRBV10-3 and TRBJ2-1, with 10 bases that match TRBD2. This CDR3 is built from 16 residues. Trimming at V came to 3 bases and at J to 7 bases, leaving 9 bases not matched to a gene. Germline V gives CDR1 ENHRY, CDR2 SYGVKD. CDR3 region: CAISERSSGGGNEQFF. CDR3 bases: TGTGCCATCAGTGAACGTTCTAGCGGGGGTGGGAATGAGCAGTTCTTC.

A single count supports this clone. The V and J genes are TRBV15 and TRBJ2-3, with D possibly TRBD1 on 6 matching bases. CDR1 and CDR2 from the germline V gene are LNHNV and YYDKDF (reference sequence). V was trimmed by 0 bases and J by 4 bases, leaving 14 bases between them. This CDR3 has 16 residues. CDR3 region: CATSRDPARGPDTQYF. In DNA form, the CDR3 reads TGTGCCACCAGCAGAGATCCCGCCAGGGGACCAGATACGCAGTATTTT.

This chain links TRBV7-7 with TRBJ2-2; TRBD1 aligns across 7 bases. The CDR3 sequence is 13 residues long. Germline CDR1 is SSHAT and CDR2 is FNYEAQ (reference sequence). The CDR3 DNA follows: TGTGCTACTGGGGAACAGGGGACCGGGGAGCTGTTTTTT. It is translated as CATGEQGTGELFF.

The chain carries TRBV11-2 and TRBJ1-2; D unresolved. Trimming shortened V by 0 bases and J by 7 bases, and 9 bases separated the two germline ends. This CDR3 is built from 13 residues. Germline V CDR1 and CDR2: SGHAT, FQNNGV. CDR3 bases: TGTGCCAGCAGCTTAGATCTCCCGGGTGGCTACACCTTC. Protein: CASSLDLPGGYTF.

The chain couples TRBV7-2 to TRBJ1-1; D possibly corresponds to TRBD1 (6 bases). V lost 3 bases and J 4 bases, leaving 12 bases between the germline ends. This CDR3 has 14 residues. Germline V gives CDR1 SGHTA, CDR2 FQGNSA. The CDR3 DNA follows: TGTGCCAGCAGCTTCGGGGGGCCGGGCACTGAAGCTTTCTTT. The encoded protein is CASSFGGPGTEAFF.

The V gene is TRBV6-5, the J gene TRBJ2-5, with TRBD1 matching 8 bases. The CDR3 is made up of 15 amino acids. Germline V gene data show CDR1 as MNHEY and CDR2 as SVGAGI. Trimming removed 4 bases from V and 5 bases from J; junction bases left unmatched: 9. CDR3 in DNA: TGTGCCAGCAGTTCCTCGCGGGACAGGCGGGAGACCCAGTACTTC. Its translation: CASSSSRDRRETQYF.

The chain has TRBV14 and TRBJ2-4; TRBD2 is a possible D gene (5 bases). CDR1 is SGHDN and CDR2 is FVKESK in the germline V gene. This CDR3 is built from 15 residues. Trimming cost V 2 bases and J 6 bases, with 14 bases left between them. The CDR3 spells CASSQSLGERNIQYF. The CDR3 DNA follows: TGTGCCAGCAGCCAATCACTAGGCGAAAGAAACATTCAGTACTTC.

The chain is built from TRBV15 and TRBJ1-1, with 8 bases that match TRBD1. J was trimmed by 1 base and V by 7 bases; bases with no gene match: 11. The CDR3 sequence is 16 residues long. The germline V gene has CDR1 LNHNV and CDR2 YYDKDF (reference sequence). The CDR3 region is CATMAGTGFSNTEAFF. The CDR3 DNA reads TGTGCCACCATGGCCGGGACAGGTTTTTCGAACACTGAAGCTTTCTTT.

The chain is built from TRBV30 and TRBJ1-2; 12 nucleotides match TRBD1. In germline, CDR1 is GTSNPN, CDR2 SVGIG (reference sequence). The CDR3 loop spans 15 amino acids. The J segment lost 7 bases and the V segment lost 3 bases, leaving 9 bases of the junction unmatched. CDR3 amino acids: CAWRGPGQGAPGYTF. CDR3 nucleotide sequence: TGTGCCTGGAGGGGACCGGGACAGGGGGCACCTGGCTACACCTTC. The full variable domain, completed using reference TRBV30 and TRBJ1-2, is SQTIHQWPATLVQPVGSPLSLECTVEGTSNPNLYWYRQAAGRGLQLLFYSVGIGQISSEVPQNLSASRPQDRQFILSSKKLLLSDSGFYLCAWRGPGQGAPGYTFGSGTRLTVV.

V gene TRBV18 combines with J gene TRBJ2-5; D is ambiguous. Germline V gene sequence: CDR1 KGHSH, CDR2 LQKENI. V lost 2 bases and J 4 bases, leaving 8 bases between the germline ends. The CDR3 covers 13 residues. The DNA for the CDR3 is TGTGCCAGCTCACCAGACGCCTTAGAGACCCAGTACTTC. This encodes CASSPDALETQYF.

The V and J genes are TRBV19 and TRBJ2-5; the match to TRBD1 covers 7 bases. Matching the DNA end better, TRBJ2-7 makes the J call doubtful. Germline-derived CDR1 and CDR2 are LNHDA and SQIVND (reference sequence). This CDR3 has 18 residues. The CDR3 is CASTAVASGTAKSYEQYF. In nucleotides, the CDR3 is TGTGCCAGTACCGCCGTAGCGTCCGGGACAGCTAAATCCTACGAGCAGTACTTC.

V usage is TRBV5-4 and J usage is TRBJ2-3; D is uncertain. Germline V gene lookup returns CDR1 SGHNT and CDR2 YYREEE (reference sequence). The CDR3 has 12 residues. Trimming stripped 4 bases from V and 12 bases from J, with 15 bases between. CDR3 DNA sequence: TGTGCCAGCAGCGAGGTGGCCAGGCTCCAGTATTTT. This translates into CASSEVARLQYF.

The chain links TRBV5-1 to TRBJ2-3; 8 bases are a match to TRBD2. V trimming: 5 bases; J trimming: 2 bases; junction bases outside the gene matches: 7. The CDR3 covers 15 residues. Germline V gene sequence: CDR1 SGHRS, CDR2 YFSETQ. In nucleotides, the CDR3 is TGCGCCAGCAGTTCTTTCGGGAGGGCCACAGATACGCAGTATTTT. Translating it yields CASSSFGRATDTQYF. Together with reference TRBV5-1 and TRBJ2-3, the CDR3 gives the full variable domain: KAGVTQTPRYLIKTRGQQVTLSCSPISGHRSVSWYQQTPGQGLQFLFEYFSETQRNKGNFPGRFSGRQFSNSRSEMNVSTLELGDSALYLCASSSFGRATDTQYFGPGTRLTVL.

In its sample, this clone was seen a few times. The chain links TRBV7-8 to TRBJ1-1; no clear D gene. The CDR3 is made up of 13 amino acids. The V gene's germline CDR1 is SGHVS and CDR2 FQNEAQ. V was shortened by 1 base and J by 11 bases, with 14 bases between the two germline ends. The CDR3 region has the DNA TGTGCCAGCAGCTTAGATGGTGGCTTACTGGCTTTCTTT. Protein: CASSLDGGLLAFF.

The chain carries TRBV25-1 and TRBJ1-6; D is unresolved. The CDR3 is 14 residues long. Germline assignment: CDR1 MGHDK and CDR2 SYGVNS. Trimming removed 4 bases at V and 10 bases at J, with 14 bases between. CDR3 sequence reads: CASSGNRLESPLHF. The CDR3 nucleotides read TGTGCCAGCAGTGGGAACCGCTTAGAGTCACCCCTCCACTTT.

The chain couples TRBV11-3 to TRBJ2-3; no definite D call. Looked up from germline, CDR1 is SGHNT and CDR2 is YENEEA. Between the trimmed V and J ends, which lost 8 bases and 4 bases, there was a span of 7 bases. CDR3 size: 11 residues. This CDR3 is CASSAPDTQYF. Written as DNA, the CDR3 is TGTGCCAGCTCGGCCCCAGATACGCAGTATTTT.